This T cell receptor beta chain appears in the sequencing data of a study of beta chain features in type 1 diabetes. About the research overall: The study examined about 110,000,000 sorted cells across all samples.

The germline V gene has CDR1 MNHNS and CDR2 SASEGT. V lost 7 bases and J 3 bases, leaving 8 bases between the germline ends. CDR3 length equals 12 residues. Study results and caveats: There were fewer insertions and more deletions at the VDJ junctions of type 1 diabetes patients.

cDNA synthesis used the whole RNA isolate, giving expressed TCRB sequences. Produced via immunoSEQ multiplex PCR; TCRdb's table is partial and in-frame only. The data contain about 150,000 clones, 11% of them singletons. This clone turned up a few times. Its matching antigen is unknown. Over 95% purity was reached by all sorted populations. V gene TRBV6-1 combines with J gene TRBJ2-3; D is unclear. This sequence was found in a man younger than 35 in good health. The sample comprised central memory CD4+ T cells from blood. The CDR3: CASKWGTDTQYF. CDR3 DNA: TGTGCCAGCAAGTGGGGAACAGATACGCAGTATTTT.